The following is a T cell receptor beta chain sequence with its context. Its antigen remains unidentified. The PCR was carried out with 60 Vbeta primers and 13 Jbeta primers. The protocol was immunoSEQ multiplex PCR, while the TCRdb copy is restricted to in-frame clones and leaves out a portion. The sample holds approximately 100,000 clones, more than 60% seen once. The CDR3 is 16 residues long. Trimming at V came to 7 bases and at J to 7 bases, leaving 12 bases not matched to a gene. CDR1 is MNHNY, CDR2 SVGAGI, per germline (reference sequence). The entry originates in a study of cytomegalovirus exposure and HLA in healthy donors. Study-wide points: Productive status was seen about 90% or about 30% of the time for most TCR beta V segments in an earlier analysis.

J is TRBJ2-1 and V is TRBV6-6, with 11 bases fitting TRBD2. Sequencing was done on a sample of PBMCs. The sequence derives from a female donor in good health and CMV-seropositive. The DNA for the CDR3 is TGTGCCAGCATTAAATTAGCGGGGGGGAGTAAGAATGAGCAGTTCTTC. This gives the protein CASIKLAGGSKNEQFF.